Following are 16 T cell receptor beta chains from one sample sequenced in a study of blood T cell repertoires in COVID-19. This table comes from immunoSEQ multiplex PCR, and its TCRdb copy is limited to in-frame clones, with some not included. The sample holds approximately 19,000 clones, roughly 93% seen once. The sequenced material came from peripheral blood. The receptor source for this set is a human donor in a cohort sampled during active COVID-19.

This sequence joins TRBV19 and TRBJ2-1; 8 bases are shared with TRBD2. The V segment lost 3 bases and the J segment 4 bases; nucleotides outside the gene matches: 8. Germline CDR1 is LNHDA and CDR2 is SQIVND (reference sequence). This CDR3 is 16 amino acids long. The CDR3 nucleotides are TGTGCCAGTAGTATTGCGGGCGGGGGGAGGTACAATGAGCAGTTCTTC. Its protein is CASSIAGGGRYNEQFF. Variable domain in full (rest from reference TRBV19 and TRBJ2-1): DGGITQSPKYLFRKEGQNVTLSCEQNLNHDAMYWYRQDPGQGLRLIYYSQIVNDFQKGDIAEGYSVSREKKESFPLTVTSAQKNPTAFYLCASSIAGGGRYNEQFFGPGTRLTVL.

The J gene is TRBJ2-2, the V gene TRBV5-1, with 7 positions matching TRBD1. V lost 6 bases to trimming and J lost 6 bases; unmatched junction nucleotides: 11. Germline V gene lookup returns CDR1 SGHRS and CDR2 YFSETQ. There are 15 residues in the CDR3. The CDR3 spells CASTNRQGDSGELFF. The CDR3, as DNA: TGCGCCAGCACCAACCGACAGGGTGATTCCGGGGAGCTGTTTTTT.

This chain links TRBV5-8 with TRBJ2-2, with a weak D call TRBD1 (6 bases). V was trimmed by 3 bases and J by 0 bases, leaving 6 bases between them. The germline V gene encodes CDR1 SGHTS and CDR2 YDEGEE. There are 14 residues in the CDR3. For the CDR3, the DNA is TGTGCCAGCAGCTCAGGGGCGAACACCGGGGAGCTGTTTTTT. Its protein product is CASSSGANTGELFF.

The chain uses TRBV4-3 and TRBJ1-5; 9 bases fit TRBD1. The CDR3 is 15 residues long. The V and J ends lost 1 base and 6 bases, in that order; junction bases with no gene match: 4. CDR1 and CDR2 from the germline V gene are LGHNA and YSLEER. This chain's CDR3 is CASSQGTGDGQPQHF. CDR3 sequence (DNA): TGCGCCAGCAGCCAAGGGACAGGGGACGGTCAGCCCCAGCATTTT.

The chain links TRBV11-3 to TRBJ1-1, with 7 bases lining up with TRBD1. The CDR3 runs 13 residues. Losses at the gene ends were 5 bases for V and 4 bases for J; bases not matched to a gene: 4. Germline V gene sequence: CDR1 SGHNT, CDR2 YENEEA. CDR3 in DNA: TGTGCCAGCAGCGCCTCAGGGGGCACTGAAGCTTTCTTT. Translation gives CASSASGGTEAFF.

The chain is built from TRBV7-6 and TRBJ1-2, with 8 bases lining up with TRBD1. The CDR3 has 15 residues. Per germline, CDR1 SGHVS and CDR2 FNYEAQ. The V gene end was trimmed by 4 bases and the J gene end by 6 bases; junction bases not matched to a gene: 10. The CDR3, as DNA: TGTGCCAGCAGCTCCACCCCGACAGGGGTTGATGGCTACACCTTC. Residues: CASSSTPTGVDGYTF.

The gene calls are TRBV5-8 and TRBJ1-5; 8 positions agree with TRBD1. CDR3 length: 19 residues. Trimming removed 4 bases from V and 3 bases from J; junction bases left unmatched: 18. The germline V gene has CDR1 SGHTS and CDR2 YDEGEE. The DNA for the CDR3 is TGTGCCAGCAGCACACCTTGGGCGACAGGGGTAAGACCCAATCAGCCCCAGCATTTT. Translation gives CASSTPWATGVRPNQPQHF.

The rearrangement uses TRBV7-9 and TRBJ1-6; 7 positions agree with TRBD1. Germline V gene data show CDR1 as SEHNR and CDR2 as FQNEAQ (reference sequence). V lost 8 bases to trimming and J lost 11 bases; unmatched junction nucleotides: 12. The CDR3 extends over 14 amino acids. CDR3 nucleotide sequence: TGTGCCAGCGCAGCTACTACAGGGGAGGCACCCCTCCACTTT. Protein product: CASAATTGEAPLHF.

This chain uses TRBV19 with TRBJ1-1; D gene uncertain. This CDR3 has 14 residues. Germline V gives CDR1 LNHDA, CDR2 SQIVND (reference sequence). V lost 6 bases to trimming and J lost 3 bases, with 14 bases between them. The CDR3 loop is CASRAAGFDTEAFF. As DNA, the CDR3 is TGTGCCAGTAGGGCCGCGGGCTTCGACACTGAAGCTTTCTTT.

This chain joins TRBV11-2 and TRBJ1-1, with D uncertain. V lost 5 bases and J 1 base, leaving 8 bases between the germline ends. This CDR3 has 13 amino acids. The germline V gene encodes CDR1 SGHAT and CDR2 FQNNGV. The CDR3 spells CASSRRRNTEAFF. For the CDR3, the DNA is TGTGCCAGCAGCCGACGGAGGAACACTGAAGCTTTCTTT.

The chain uses TRBV4-1 and TRBJ2-1; TRBD1 agrees at 10 bases. The CDR3 consists of 19 residues. The germline V gene encodes CDR1 MGHRA and CDR2 YSYEKL. After removal of 4 bases from V and 7 bases from J, the junction contained 19 bases not matched to a gene. The CDR3 sequence is CASSRVILTGTGAGNEQFF. The CDR3 DNA is TGCGCCAGCAGCCGAGTAATATTAACCGGGACAGGGGCGGGAAATGAGCAGTTCTTC.

The chain has TRBV30 and TRBJ1-2; 8 bases are a match to TRBD1. The CDR3 totals 15 residues. Germline assignment: CDR1 GTSNPN and CDR2 SVGIG (reference sequence). V lost 5 bases, J lost 5 bases, and 13 bases stayed unmatched. CDR3 in DNA: TGTGCCTGGGCTCAAGGGACAGGCCATTATTATGGCTACACCTTC. It specifies CAWAQGTGHYYGYTF.

The V and J genes are TRBV11-3 and TRBJ2-1, with TRBD2 matching over 7 bases. V was pared by 5 bases and J by 6 bases, with 10 bases of the junction left unmatched. The germline CDR1 and CDR2 sequences are SGHNT and YENEEA. The CDR3 is 15 amino acids. CDR3 in amino acids: CASSPQSGILNEQFF. The CDR3 DNA follows: TGTGCCAGCAGCCCCCAGAGCGGGATCCTCAATGAGCAGTTCTTC.

The genes are TRBV2 and TRBJ1-5; 10 bases align to TRBD1. Unmatched junction bases numbered 5, after V lost 3 bases and J lost 3 bases. The germline V gene encodes CDR1 SNHLY and CDR2 FYNNEI. The length of the CDR3 is 16 residues. The CDR3 sequence: CASSDRTGGINQPQHF. In DNA form, the CDR3 reads TGTGCCAGCAGTGACAGGACAGGGGGAATCAATCAGCCCCAGCATTTT.

The chain combines TRBV11-2 with TRBJ2-1; TRBD2 matches at 11 bases. The germline V gene encodes CDR1 SGHAT and CDR2 FQNNGV. V lost 6 bases to trimming and J lost 7 bases; unmatched junction nucleotides: 17. This CDR3 contains 18 residues. In DNA, the CDR3 is TGTGCCAGCAGATATATGCCGCCACTAGCGGGAGAGTCGAATGAGCAGTTCTTC. It encodes CASRYMPPLAGESNEQFF.

The chain has TRBV5-5 and TRBJ2-5, with D perhaps TRBD2 (6 bases). CDR3 size: 16 residues. CDR1 and CDR2 (germline): SGHKS, YYEKEE (reference sequence). V lost 4 bases, J lost 4 bases, and 20 bases lay in between. CDR3 sequence: CASSLGLPRAGETQYF. CDR3 nucleotides: TGTGCCAGCAGCCTTGGACTACCCAGGGCAGGAGAGACCCAGTACTTC.